This T cell receptor beta chain derives from a study of cytomegalovirus exposure and HLA in healthy donors. Concerning this clone itself: The antigen remains unidentified. Other DNA sequences from this sample encode an identical CDR3 as well.

The germline gives CDR1 SEHNR, CDR2 FQNEAQ (reference sequence). CDR3 length: 15 residues. V trimming: 0 bases; J trimming: 1 base; junction bases outside the gene matches: 0. Broader study findings: Cytomegalovirus-associated status was assigned to some 160 TCR beta chains.

Primers for the PCR totalled 60 Vbeta and 13 Jbeta. This table comes from immunoSEQ multiplex PCR, and its TCRdb copy is limited to in-frame clones, with some not included. The sample yields 180,000 or so clones, roughly 75% seen once. The specimen sequenced was PBMCs. The chain is built from TRBV7-9 and TRBJ2-3, with 8 bases identical to TRBD2. This TCR came from a woman between 25 and 40 years old in good health and CMV-seronegative. In nucleotides, the CDR3 is TGTGCCAGCAGCTTAGCTAGCGGGGGCACAGATACGCAGTATTTT. Translation gives CASSLASGGTDTQYF.